The sequence of this T cell receptor (beta chain) was determined in a study of T cells after somatic rescue of genetic block. The assay was immunoSEQ multiplex PCR, and TCRdb's table has in-frame clones only and misses some. The data contain tens of thousands of clones, around 90% of them seen just once; the ten biggest clones take up less than 3.5%. The CDR3 consists of 15 residues. Germline V CDR1 and CDR2: SGHAT, FQNNGV. The V segment lost 5 bases and the J segment 7 bases; nucleotides outside the gene matches: 10. This clone has only one observation. The source of this sequence is a man aged 25 to 45. This chain uses TRBV11-2 with TRBJ2-5; TRBD2 matches 10 bases. The sample was peripheral blood mononuclear cells (PBMCs). The CDR3 DNA reads TGTGCCAGCAGCACCGGGACTAGCGACCGGGGGACCCAGTACTTC. This translates into CASSTGTSDRGTQYF.